This entry is about one T cell receptor beta chain. What it binds is not known. This specimen comes from a study of cytomegalovirus exposure and HLA in healthy donors. The study, taken as a whole, reports: From TCR beta sequences, most subjects' HLA-A and HLA-B alleles were reportedly predicted accurately. Per a later analysis, fewer than 20,000 TCR beta sequences showed association with HLA alleles at 0.05 false discovery rate. Later analysis reportedly placed an Asian-associated ancestry cluster below the roughly 670-donor mean in N-insertions.

This CDR3 spans 15 amino acids. CDR1 and CDR2 (germline): SGHKS, YYEKEE (reference sequence). PCR primers comprised 60 Vbeta and 13 Jbeta primers. Sequencing was performed with immunoSEQ multiplex PCR; in TCRdb, only in-frame clones are kept and a portion is missing. This sample has over 150,000 clones, with roughly three quarters found just once. This sequence joins TRBV5-5 and TRBJ2-5; 10 bases line up with TRBD2. The DNA end is more similar to TRBJ2-7, so the J call may be wrong. The TCR sequence derives from a man aged 25 to 40 in good health and CMV-seropositive. Sequenced sample: PBMCs. CDR3 sequence (DNA): TGTGCCAGCAGCCTAGGAGCGGGAGGGGACTACGAGCAGTACTTC. As protein: CASSLGAGGDYEQYF.